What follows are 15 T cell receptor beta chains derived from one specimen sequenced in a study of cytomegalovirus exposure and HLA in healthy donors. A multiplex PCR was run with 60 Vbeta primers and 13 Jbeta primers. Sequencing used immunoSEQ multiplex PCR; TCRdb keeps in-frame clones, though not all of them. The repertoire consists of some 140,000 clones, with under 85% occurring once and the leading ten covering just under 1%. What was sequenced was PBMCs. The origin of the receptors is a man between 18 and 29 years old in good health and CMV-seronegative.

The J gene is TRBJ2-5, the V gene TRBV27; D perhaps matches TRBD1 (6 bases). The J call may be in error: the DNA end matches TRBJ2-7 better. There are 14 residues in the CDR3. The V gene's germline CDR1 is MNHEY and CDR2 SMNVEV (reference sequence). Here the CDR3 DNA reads TGTGCCAGCAGTTCCGGGACAAGAGAGTACGAGCAGTACTTC. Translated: CASSSGTREYEQYF.

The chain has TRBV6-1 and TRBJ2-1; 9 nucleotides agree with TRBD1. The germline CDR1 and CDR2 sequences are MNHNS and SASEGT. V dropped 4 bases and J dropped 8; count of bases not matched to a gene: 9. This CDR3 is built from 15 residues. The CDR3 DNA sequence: TGTGCCAGCAGTGGTTCCGACAGGGGGGTTCATGAGCAGTTCTTC. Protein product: CASSGSDRGVHEQFF.

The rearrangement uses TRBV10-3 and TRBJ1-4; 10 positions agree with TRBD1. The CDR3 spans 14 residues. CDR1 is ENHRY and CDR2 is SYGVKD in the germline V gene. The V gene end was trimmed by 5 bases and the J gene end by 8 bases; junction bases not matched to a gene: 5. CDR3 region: CAISKDRGDEKLFF. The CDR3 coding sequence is TGTGCCATCAGTAAGGACAGGGGGGACGAAAAACTGTTTTTT.

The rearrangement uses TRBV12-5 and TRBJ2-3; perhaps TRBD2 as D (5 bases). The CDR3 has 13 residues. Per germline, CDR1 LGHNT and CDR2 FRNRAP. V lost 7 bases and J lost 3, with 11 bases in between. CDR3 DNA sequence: TGTGCTAGTGCCACCGGGATGACAGATACGCAGTATTTT. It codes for CASATGMTDTQYF.

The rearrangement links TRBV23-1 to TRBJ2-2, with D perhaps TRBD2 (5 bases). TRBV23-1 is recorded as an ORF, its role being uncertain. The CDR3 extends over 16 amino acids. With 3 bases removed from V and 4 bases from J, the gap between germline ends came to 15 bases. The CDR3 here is CASSHIPPRGTGELFF. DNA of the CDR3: TGCGCCAGCAGTCACATACCACCTCGGGGCACCGGGGAGCTGTTTTTT.

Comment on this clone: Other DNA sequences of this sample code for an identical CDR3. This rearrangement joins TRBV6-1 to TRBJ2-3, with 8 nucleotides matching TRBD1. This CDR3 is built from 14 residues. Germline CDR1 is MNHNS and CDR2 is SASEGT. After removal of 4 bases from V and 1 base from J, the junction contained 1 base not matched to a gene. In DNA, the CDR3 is TGTGCCAGCAGTGGGGGACAGGGCACAGATACGCAGTATTTT. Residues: CASSGGQGTDTQYF.

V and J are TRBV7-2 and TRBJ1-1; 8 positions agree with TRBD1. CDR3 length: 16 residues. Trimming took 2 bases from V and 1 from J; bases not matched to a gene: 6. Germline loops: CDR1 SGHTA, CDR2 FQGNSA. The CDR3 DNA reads TGTGCCAGCAGCTTACAGGGGGCGAATCGGAACACTGAAGCTTTCTTT. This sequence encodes CASSLQGANRNTEAFF.

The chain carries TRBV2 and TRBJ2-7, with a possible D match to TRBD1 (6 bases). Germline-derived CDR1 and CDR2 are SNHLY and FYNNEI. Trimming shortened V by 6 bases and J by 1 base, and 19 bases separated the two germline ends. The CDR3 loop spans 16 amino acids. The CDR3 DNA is TGTGCCAGCAGGTTCCTCACAGGGCCTGAATCCTACGAGCAGTACTTC. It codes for CASRFLTGPESYEQYF. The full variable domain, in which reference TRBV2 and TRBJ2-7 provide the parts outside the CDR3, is EPEVTQTPSHQVTQMGQEVILRCVPISNHLYFYWYRQILGQKVEFLVSFYNNEISEKSEIFDDQFSVERPDGSNFTLKIRSTKLEDSAMYFCASRFLTGPESYEQYFGPGTRLTVT.

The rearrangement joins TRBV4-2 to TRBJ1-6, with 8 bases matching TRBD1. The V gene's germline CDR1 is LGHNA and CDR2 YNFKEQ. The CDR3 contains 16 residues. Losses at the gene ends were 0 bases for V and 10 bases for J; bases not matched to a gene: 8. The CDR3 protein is CASSQDRTGNFSPLHF. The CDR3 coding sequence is TGTGCCAGCAGCCAAGATAGGACAGGGAACTTCTCACCCCTCCACTTT.

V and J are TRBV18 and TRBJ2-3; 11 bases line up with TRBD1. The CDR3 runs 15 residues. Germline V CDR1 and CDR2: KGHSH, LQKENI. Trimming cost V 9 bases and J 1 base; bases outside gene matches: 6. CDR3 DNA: TGTGCCAGTACTTTGGGACAGGGGGGCACAGATACGCAGTATTTT. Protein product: CASTLGQGGTDTQYF.

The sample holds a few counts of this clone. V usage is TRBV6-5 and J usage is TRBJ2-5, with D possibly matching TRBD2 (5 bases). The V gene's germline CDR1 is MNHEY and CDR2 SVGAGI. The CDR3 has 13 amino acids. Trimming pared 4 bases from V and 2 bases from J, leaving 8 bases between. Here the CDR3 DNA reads TGTGCCAGCAGTTGGACTTCACAAGAGACCCAGTACTTC. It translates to CASSWTSQETQYF.

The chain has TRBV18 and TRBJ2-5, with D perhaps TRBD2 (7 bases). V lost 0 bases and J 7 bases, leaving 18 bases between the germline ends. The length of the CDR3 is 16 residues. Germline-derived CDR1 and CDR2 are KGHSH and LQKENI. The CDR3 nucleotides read TGTGCCAGCTCACCACCGGCGGGGGCCACGCGTCCGACCCAGTACTTC. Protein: CASSPPAGATRPTQYF.

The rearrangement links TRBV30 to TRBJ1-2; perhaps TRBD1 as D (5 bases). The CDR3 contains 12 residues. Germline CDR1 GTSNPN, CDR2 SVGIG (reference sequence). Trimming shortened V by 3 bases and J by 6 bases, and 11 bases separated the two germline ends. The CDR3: CAWSPGTNGYTF. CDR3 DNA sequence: TGTGCCTGGAGCCCCGGGACTAATGGCTACACCTTC.

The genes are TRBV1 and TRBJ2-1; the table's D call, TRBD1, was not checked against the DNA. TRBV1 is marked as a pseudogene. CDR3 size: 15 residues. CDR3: CTSSHSGQGDNEQFF. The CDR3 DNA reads TGCACCAGCAGCCACTCGGGACAGGGAGACAATGAGCAGTTCTTC.

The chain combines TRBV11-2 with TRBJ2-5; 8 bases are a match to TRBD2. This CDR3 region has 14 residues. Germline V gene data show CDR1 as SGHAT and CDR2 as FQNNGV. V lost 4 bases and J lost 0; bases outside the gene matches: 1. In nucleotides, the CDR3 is TGTGCCAGCAGCTCCGGGGGGGACCAAGAGACCCAGTACTTC. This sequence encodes CASSSGGDQETQYF.